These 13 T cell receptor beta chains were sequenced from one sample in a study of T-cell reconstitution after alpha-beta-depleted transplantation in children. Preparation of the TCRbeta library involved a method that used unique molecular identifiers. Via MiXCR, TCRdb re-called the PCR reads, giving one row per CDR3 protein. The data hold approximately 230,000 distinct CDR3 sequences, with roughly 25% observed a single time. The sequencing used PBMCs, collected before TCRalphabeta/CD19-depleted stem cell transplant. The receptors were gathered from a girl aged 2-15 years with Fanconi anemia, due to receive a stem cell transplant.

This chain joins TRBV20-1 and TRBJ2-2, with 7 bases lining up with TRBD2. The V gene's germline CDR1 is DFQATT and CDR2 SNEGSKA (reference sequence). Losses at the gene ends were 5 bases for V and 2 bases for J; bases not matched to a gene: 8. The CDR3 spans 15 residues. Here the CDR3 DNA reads TGCAGTGCTCCAAACCTAGCGGCAAACACCGGGGAGCTGTTTTTT. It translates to CSAPNLAANTGELFF.

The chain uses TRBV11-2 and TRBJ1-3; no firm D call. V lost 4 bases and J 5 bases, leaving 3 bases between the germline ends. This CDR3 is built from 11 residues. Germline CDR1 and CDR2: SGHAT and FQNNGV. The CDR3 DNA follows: TGTGCCAGCAGCTACAGAAACACCATATATTTT. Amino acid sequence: CASSYRNTIYF.

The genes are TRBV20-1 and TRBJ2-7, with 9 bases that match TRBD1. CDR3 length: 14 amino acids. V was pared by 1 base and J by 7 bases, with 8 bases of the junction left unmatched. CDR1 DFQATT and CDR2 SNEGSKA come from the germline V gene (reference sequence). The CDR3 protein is CSARGKGDRGEQYF. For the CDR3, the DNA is TGCAGTGCTAGAGGAAAGGGTGACAGGGGGGAGCAGTACTTC.

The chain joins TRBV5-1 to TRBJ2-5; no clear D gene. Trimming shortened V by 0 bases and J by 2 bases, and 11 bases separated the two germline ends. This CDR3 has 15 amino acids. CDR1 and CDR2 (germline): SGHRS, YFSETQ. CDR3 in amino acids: CASSLETLGQETQYF. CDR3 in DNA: TGCGCCAGCAGCTTGGAGACACTCGGTCAAGAGACCCAGTACTTC.

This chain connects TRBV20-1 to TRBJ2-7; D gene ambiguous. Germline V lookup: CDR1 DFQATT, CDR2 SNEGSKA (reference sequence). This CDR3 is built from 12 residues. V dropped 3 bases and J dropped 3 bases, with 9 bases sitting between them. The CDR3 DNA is TGCAGTGCTAGGGTTCTAAACTACGAGCAGTACTTC. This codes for CSARVLNYEQYF.

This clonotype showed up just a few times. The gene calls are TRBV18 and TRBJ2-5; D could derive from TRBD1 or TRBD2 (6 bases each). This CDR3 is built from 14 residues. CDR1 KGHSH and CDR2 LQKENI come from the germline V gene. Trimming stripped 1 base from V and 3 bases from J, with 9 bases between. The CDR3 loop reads CASSPLGGKETQYF. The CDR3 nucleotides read TGTGCCAGCTCACCACTGGGGGGCAAAGAGACCCAGTACTTC.

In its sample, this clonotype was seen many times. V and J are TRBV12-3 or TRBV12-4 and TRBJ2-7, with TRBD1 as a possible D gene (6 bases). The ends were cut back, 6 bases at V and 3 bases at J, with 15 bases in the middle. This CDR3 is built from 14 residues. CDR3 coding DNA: TGTGCCAGCAGGAGTACTGGACAGTTCTACGAGCAGTACTTC. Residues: CASRSTGQFYEQYF.

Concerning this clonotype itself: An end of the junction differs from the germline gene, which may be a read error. The CDR3 region is CSLGEETQYF. Here the CDR3 DNA reads TGCAGCCTAGGGGAAGAAACCCAGTACTTC. This chain uses TRBV29-1 with TRBJ2-5; possible D gene TRBD1, 5 bases. Looked up from germline, CDR1 is SQVTM and CDR2 is ANQGSEA. The CDR3 spans 10 residues.

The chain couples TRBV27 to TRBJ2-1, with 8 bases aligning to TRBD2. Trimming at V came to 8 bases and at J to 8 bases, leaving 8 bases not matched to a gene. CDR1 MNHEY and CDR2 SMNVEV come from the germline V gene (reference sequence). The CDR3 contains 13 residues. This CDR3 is CASHFGTRHEQFF. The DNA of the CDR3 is TGTGCCAGCCACTTCGGGACTAGGCATGAGCAGTTCTTC.

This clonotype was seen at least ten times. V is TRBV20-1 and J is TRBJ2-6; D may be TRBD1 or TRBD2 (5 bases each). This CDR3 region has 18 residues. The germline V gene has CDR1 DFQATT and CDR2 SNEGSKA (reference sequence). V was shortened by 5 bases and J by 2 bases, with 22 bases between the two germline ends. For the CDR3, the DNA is TGCAGTGCTCCAAAACCGGGACCGCCGTGGGCTGGGGCCAACGTCCTGACTTTC. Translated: CSAPKPGPPWAGANVLTF.

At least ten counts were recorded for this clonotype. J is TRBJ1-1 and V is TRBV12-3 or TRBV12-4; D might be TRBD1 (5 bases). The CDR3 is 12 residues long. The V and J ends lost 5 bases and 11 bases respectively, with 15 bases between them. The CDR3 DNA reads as TGTGCCAGCAGTCCCGGTGGGGGGAGGGCTTTCTTT. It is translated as CASSPGGGRAFF.

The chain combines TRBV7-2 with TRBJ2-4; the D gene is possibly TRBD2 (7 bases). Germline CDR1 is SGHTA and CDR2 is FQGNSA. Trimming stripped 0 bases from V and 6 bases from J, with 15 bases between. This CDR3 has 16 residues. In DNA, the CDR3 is TGTGCCAGCAGCTTAGCGGGGGGGGCCGGGGGAAACATTCAGTACTTC. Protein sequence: CASSLAGGAGGNIQYF.

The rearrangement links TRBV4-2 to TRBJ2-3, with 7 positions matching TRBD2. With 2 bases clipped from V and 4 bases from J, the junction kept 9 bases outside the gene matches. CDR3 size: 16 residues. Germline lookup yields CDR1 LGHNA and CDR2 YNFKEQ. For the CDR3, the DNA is TGTGCCAGCAGCCAATCTCGCGGGAGTGGGGCAGATACGCAGTATTTT. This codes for CASSQSRGSGADTQYF.